This T cell receptor (beta chain) was retrieved from a study of cytotoxic CD8 clonotypes in ibrutinib-treated CLL. Study overall: Among the patients, 10 to 11 presented as relapsed/refractory and 15 as treatment-naive; approximately 17 showed unmutated IGHV.

Regarding this clone: Its antigen is still unknown.

General observations from the study: Whereas clonality rose at ibrutinib response, it declined toward baseline at progression. There were differences in sampling times between sustained-remission and progressing patients.

The method was immunoSEQ multiplex PCR; TCRdb's version includes in-frame clones alone and lacks a portion of them. The sample holds thousands of clones, over 60% seen once. Trimming shortened V by 5 bases and J by 0 bases, and 17 bases separated the two germline ends. The CDR3 runs to 17 residues. Germline V gene lookup returns CDR1 SGHAT and CDR2 FQNNGV. The sequencing used PBMCs, collected before ibrutinib treatment. The TCR was taken from a human donor with chronic lymphocytic leukemia. This chain links TRBV11-2 with TRBJ2-1; tentatively, D is TRBD2 (6 bases). For the CDR3, the DNA is TGTGCCAGCAGCCCCGAGGGGCGGGGCTACTCCTACAATGAGCAGTTCTTC. This translates into CASSPEGRGYSYNEQFF.